The 5 T cell receptor beta chains listed next were all sequenced from one sample in a study of blood T cell repertoires in COVID-19 (dated by TCRdb to 2020 to 2021). Library method: the immunoSEQ multiplex PCR assay. What TCRdb holds here is the immuneACCESS table cut down to in-frame rearrangements. Part of the clones is not present; checked against another copy, under half of the missing clones reflect an unresolved V gene, and the others are unexplained. The table for this sample lists about 120,000 clones; approximately 81% of them were counted only once. The top ten constitute 3.8% of the sample. The sample was peripheral blood. The origin of the receptors is a woman in her forties or fifties with acute or convalescent COVID-19.

This clone occurred once. The rearrangement links TRBV5-1 to TRBJ2-1; 12 bases fit TRBD2. Germline trimming cut 4 bases from V and 6 bases from J; bases unmatched to any gene: 5. The germline gives CDR1 SGHRS, CDR2 YFSETQ. The CDR3 spans 15 residues. The CDR3 coding sequence is TGCGCCAGCAGCCCACTAGCGGGGGGACTCAATGAGCAGTTCTTC. It yields the protein CASSPLAGGLNEQFF.

The chain uses TRBV3-1 (or the pseudogene TRBV3-2) and TRBJ1-1, with a possible D match to TRBD1 (5 bases). Trimming took 1 base from V and 11 from J, leaving 14 bases between them. CDR1 LGHDT and CDR2 YNNKEL come from the germline V gene (reference sequence). This CDR3 region has 13 residues. The DNA for the CDR3 is TGTGCCAGCAGCCAAGGTGAAGGGGCTTCGGCTTTCTTT. It codes for CASSQGEGASAFF.

This rearrangement joins TRBV27 to TRBJ1-1; tentatively, D is TRBD1 (6 bases). V was cut by 5 bases and J by 3 bases, with 13 bases left in between. CDR3 length: 14 amino acids. The germline V gene has CDR1 MNHEY and CDR2 SMNVEV (reference sequence). The CDR3 coding sequence is TGTGCCAGCAGTGAAGGGGGAACCTACACTGAAGCTTTCTTT. Its translation is CASSEGGTYTEAFF.

The V and J genes are TRBV19 and TRBJ1-2; a possible D gene is TRBD1 (5 bases). The CDR3 runs to 15 residues. V was trimmed by 9 bases and J by 8 bases, leaving 25 bases between them. Germline V gene lookup returns CDR1 LNHDA and CDR2 SQIVND (reference sequence). The CDR3 region is CASRRGGFTPEGYTF. The CDR3 coding sequence is TGTGCCAGCAGACGGGGGGGGTTTACTCCGGAGGGCTACACCTTC. The whole variable domain, remainder taken from reference TRBV19 and TRBJ1-2, is DGGITQSPKYLFRKEGQNVTLSCEQNLNHDAMYWYRQDPGQGLRLIYYSQIVNDFQKGDIAEGYSVSREKKESFPLTVTSAQKNPTAFYLCASRRGGFTPEGYTFGSGTRLTVV.

The chain recombines TRBV5-1 with TRBJ2-3; TRBD1 matches 7 bases. The CDR3 consists of 15 residues. With V trimmed by 1 base and J by 4 bases, 6 bases remained unmatched. Germline CDR1 is SGHRS and CDR2 is YFSETQ. Here the CDR3 DNA reads TGCGCCAGCAGCTTGCGGGGCCAGGGGGCAGATACGCAGTATTTT. Amino acids: CASSLRGQGADTQYF.